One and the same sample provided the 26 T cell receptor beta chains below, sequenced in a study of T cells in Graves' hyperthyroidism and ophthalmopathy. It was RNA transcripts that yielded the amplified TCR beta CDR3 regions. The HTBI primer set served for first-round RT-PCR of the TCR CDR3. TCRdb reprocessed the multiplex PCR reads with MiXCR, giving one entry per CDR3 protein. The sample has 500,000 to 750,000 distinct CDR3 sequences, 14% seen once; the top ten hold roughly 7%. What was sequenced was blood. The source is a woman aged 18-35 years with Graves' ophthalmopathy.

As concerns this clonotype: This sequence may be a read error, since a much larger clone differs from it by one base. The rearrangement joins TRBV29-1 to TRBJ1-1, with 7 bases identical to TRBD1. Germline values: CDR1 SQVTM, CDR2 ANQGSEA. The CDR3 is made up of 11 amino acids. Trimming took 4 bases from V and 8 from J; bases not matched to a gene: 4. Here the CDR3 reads CSVVSGQEAFF. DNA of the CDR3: TGCAGCGTTGTTTCGGGACAGGAAGCTTTCTTT.

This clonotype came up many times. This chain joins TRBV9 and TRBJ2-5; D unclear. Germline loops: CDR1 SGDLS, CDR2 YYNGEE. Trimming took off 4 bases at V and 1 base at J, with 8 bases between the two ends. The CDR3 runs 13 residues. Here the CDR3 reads CASSPRIQETQYF. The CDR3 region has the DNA TGTGCCAGCAGCCCAAGGATCCAAGAGACCCAGTACTTC.

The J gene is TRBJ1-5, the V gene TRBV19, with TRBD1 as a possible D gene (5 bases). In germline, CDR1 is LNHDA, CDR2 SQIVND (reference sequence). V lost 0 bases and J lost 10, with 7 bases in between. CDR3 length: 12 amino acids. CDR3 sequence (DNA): TGTGCCAGTAGTATAGAGGACAAACCCCAGCATTTT. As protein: CASSIEDKPQHF.

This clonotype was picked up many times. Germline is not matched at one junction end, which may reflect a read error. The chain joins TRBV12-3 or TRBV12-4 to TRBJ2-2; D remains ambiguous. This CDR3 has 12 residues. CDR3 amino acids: CASSLAPGELFF. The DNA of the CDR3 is TGTGCCAGCAGTTTGGCCCCCGGAGAGCTGTTTTTT.

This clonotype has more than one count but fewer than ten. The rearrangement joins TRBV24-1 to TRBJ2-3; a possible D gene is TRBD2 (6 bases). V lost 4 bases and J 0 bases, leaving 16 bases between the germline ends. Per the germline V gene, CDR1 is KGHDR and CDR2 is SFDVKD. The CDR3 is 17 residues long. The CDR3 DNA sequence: TGTGCCACCAGTGAGCCCGGGGGAAACCCGAGCACAGATACGCAGTATTTT. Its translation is CATSEPGGNPSTDTQYF.

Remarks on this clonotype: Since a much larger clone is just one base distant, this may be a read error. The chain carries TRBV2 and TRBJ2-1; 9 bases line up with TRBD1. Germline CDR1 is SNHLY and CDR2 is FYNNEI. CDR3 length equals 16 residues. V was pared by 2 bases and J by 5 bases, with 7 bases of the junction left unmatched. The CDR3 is CASSERTGANNNEQFF. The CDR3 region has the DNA TGTGCCAGCAGTGAACGGACAGGGGCCAACAACAATGAGCAGTTCTTC.

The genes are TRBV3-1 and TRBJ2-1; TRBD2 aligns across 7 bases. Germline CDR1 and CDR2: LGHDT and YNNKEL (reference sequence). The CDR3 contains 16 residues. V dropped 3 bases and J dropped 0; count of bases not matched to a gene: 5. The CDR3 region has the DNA TGTGCCAGCAGCCACAGCGGGGATAGCTCCTACAATGAGCAGTTCTTC. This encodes CASSHSGDSSYNEQFF.

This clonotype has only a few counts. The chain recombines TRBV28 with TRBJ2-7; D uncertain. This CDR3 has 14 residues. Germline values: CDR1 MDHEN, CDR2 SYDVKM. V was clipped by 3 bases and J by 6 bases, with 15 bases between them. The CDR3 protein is CASSFSVATTEQYF. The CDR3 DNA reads TGTGCCAGCAGTTTTTCGGTAGCCACTACCGAGCAGTACTTC.

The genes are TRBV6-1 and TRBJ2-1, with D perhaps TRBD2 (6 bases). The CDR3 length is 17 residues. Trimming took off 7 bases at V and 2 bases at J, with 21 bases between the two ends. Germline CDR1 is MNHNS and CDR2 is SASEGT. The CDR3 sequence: CASTLPPQRATYNEQFF. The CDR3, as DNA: TGTGCCAGCACTCTCCCACCCCAGCGGGCAACCTACAATGAGCAGTTCTTC.

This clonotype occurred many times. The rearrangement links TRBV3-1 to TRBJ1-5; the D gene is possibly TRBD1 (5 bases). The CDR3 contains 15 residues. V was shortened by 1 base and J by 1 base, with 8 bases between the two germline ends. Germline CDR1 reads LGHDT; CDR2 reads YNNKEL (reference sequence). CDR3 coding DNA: TGTGCCAGCAGCCAAGGACAGTGGAGCAATCAGCCCCAGCATTTT. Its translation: CASSQGQWSNQPQHF.

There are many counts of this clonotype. CDR3 amino acids: CASSSTSFNVNEQFF. The CDR3 DNA sequence: TGTGCCAGCAGCTCGACTAGTTTTAACGTTAATGAGCAGTTCTTC. This sequence joins TRBV7-3 and TRBJ2-1; maybe TRBD2 (6 bases). The V end lost 4 bases, the J end lost 7 bases, and 17 bases lay between the germline ends. The CDR3 contains 15 residues. Germline values: CDR1 SGHTA, CDR2 FQGTGA.

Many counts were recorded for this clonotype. The CDR3 nucleotides read TGTGCCAGCAATACTCCGGGACAGGGAAACGAGCAGTACTTC. Translated: CASNTPGQGNEQYF. V gene TRBV28 combines with J gene TRBJ2-7; the match to TRBD1 covers 9 bases. The CDR3 runs to 14 residues. V lost 7 bases and J lost 5; bases outside the gene matches: 9. The V gene's germline CDR1 is MDHEN and CDR2 SYDVKM.

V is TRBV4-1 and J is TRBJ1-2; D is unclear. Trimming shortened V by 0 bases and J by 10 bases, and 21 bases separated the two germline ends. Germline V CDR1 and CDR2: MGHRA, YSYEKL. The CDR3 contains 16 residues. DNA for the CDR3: TGCGCCAGCAGCCAAGACCCCTCCCGGGGTCTATTCGTCTACACCTTC. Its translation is CASSQDPSRGLFVYTF.

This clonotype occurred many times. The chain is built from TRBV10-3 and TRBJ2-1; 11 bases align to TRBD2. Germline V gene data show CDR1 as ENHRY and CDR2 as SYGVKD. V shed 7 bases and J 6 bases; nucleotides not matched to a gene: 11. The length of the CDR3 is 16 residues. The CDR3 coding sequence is TGTGCCATCAAAGAATCCCTAGCGGGAGGCCGCAATGAGCAGTTCTTC. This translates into CAIKESLAGGRNEQFF.

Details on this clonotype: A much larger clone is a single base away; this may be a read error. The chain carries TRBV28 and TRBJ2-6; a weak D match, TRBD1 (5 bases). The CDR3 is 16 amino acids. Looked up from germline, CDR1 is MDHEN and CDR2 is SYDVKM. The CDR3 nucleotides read TGTGCCAGCAGTTTAATGGATCTCTCTGGGGCCAACGTCCTGGCTTTC. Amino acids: CASSLMDLSGANVLAF. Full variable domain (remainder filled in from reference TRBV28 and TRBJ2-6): DVKVTQSSRYLVKRTGEKVFLECVQDMDHENMFWYRQDPGLGLRLIYFSYDVKMKEKGDIPEGYSVSREKKERFSLILESASTNQTSMYLCASSLMDLSGANVLAFGAGSRLTVL.

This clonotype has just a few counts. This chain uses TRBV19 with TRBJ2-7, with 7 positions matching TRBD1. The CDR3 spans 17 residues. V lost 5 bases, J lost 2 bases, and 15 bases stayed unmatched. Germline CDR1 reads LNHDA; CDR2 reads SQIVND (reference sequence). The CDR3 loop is CASSFTTAGQAPYEQYF. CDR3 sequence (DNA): TGTGCCAGTAGTTTCACCACCGCCGGACAGGCACCCTACGAGCAGTACTTC.

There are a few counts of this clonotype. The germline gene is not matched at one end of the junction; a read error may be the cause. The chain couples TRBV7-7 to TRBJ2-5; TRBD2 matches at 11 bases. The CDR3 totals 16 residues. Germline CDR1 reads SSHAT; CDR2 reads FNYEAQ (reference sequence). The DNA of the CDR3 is TGTGCTAGCAGCTTAGCCCGGACTAGCGGGTTGGAGACCCAGTACTTC. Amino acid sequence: CASSLARTSGLETQYF.

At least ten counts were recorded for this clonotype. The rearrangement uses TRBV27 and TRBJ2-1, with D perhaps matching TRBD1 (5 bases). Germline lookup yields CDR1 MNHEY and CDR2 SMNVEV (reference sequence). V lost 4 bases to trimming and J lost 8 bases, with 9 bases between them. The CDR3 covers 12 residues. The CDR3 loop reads CASSWGVDEQFF. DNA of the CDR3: TGTGCCAGCAGTTGGGGCGTTGATGAGCAGTTCTTC.

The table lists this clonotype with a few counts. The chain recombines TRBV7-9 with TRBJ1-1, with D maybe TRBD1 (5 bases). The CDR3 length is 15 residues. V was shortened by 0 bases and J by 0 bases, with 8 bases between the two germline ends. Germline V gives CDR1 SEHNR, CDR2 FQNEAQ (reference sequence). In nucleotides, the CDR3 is TGTGCCAGCAGCTTAGCCAGGGCCTTGAACACTGAAGCTTTCTTT. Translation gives CASSLARALNTEAFF.

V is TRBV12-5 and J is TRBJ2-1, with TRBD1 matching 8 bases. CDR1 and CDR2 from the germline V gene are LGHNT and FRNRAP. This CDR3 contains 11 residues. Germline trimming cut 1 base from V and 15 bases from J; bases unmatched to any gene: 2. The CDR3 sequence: CASGLGDRLFF. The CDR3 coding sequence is TGTGCTAGTGGTTTGGGGGACAGGCTGTTCTTC.

The CDR3 DNA is TGCGCCAGCAGCCAGGCTCACAGGGGGCGATCCCCTGAAGCTTTCTTT. Translation gives CASSQAHRGRSPEAFF. V is TRBV4-1 and J is TRBJ1-1; 9 bases are a match to TRBD1. The CDR3 loop spans 16 amino acids. From germline, CDR1 is MGHRA and CDR2 YSYEKL. With V trimmed by 3 bases and J by 6 bases, 11 bases remained unmatched.

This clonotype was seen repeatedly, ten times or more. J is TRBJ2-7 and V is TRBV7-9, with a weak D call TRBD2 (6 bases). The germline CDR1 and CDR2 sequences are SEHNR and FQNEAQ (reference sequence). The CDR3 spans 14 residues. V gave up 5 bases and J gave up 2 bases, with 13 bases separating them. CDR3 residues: CASSLGRGPYEQYF. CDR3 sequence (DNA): TGTGCCAGCAGCCTCGGGAGAGGCCCCTACGAGCAGTACTTC.

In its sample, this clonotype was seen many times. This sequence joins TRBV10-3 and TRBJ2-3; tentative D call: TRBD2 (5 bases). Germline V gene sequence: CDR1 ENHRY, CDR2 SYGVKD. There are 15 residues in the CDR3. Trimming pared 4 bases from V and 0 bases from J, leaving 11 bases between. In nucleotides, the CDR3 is TGTGCCATCAGTGTCGAGGGAGCGAGCACAGATACGCAGTATTTT. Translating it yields CAISVEGASTDTQYF.

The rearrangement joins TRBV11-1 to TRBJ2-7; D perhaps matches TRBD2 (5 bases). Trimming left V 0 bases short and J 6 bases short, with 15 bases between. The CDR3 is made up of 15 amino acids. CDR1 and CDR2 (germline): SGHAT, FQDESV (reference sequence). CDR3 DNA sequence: TGTGCCAGCAGCTTAGCGTTGACCTCACGGGGCGAGCAGTACTTC. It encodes CASSLALTSRGEQYF.

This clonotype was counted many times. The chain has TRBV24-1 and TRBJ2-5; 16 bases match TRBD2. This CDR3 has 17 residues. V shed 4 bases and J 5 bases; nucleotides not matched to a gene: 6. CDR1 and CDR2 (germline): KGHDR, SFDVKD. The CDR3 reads CATSDSGTSGGAETQYF. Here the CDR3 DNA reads TGTGCCACCAGTGACTCCGGGACTAGCGGGGGGGCCGAGACCCAGTACTTC.

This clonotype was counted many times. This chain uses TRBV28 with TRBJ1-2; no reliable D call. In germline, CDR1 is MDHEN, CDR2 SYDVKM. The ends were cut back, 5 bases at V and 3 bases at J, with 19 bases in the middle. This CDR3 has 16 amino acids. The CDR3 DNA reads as TGTGCCAGCAGTCTTACAGCACGGGGAGCCGACTATGGCTACACCTTC. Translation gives CASSLTARGADYGYTF.